The TCR beta chain described here comes from a study of blood T cell repertoires in COVID-19. About the study: Spain, Italy and the United States supplied samples that represented acute and convalescent COVID-19. In each case, the material was cDNA or gDNA derived from T cells, B-cell-depleted T cells, or PBMCs.

Original data processing: Scientists estimated how many nucleated cells there were by amplifying reference gene primers. Using immunoSEQ multiplex PCR, the repertoire was profiled, and TCRdb retains in-frame clones only, with some absent. The DNA was the basis for D and trimming; V, J and clone size are from that table. The sample holds almost 200,000 clones; 86% are singletons and the top ten take around 0.76%. The germline gives CDR1 MGHRA, CDR2 YSYEKL. This CDR3 contains 13 residues. V lost 6 bases, J lost 2 bases, and 4 bases stayed unmatched. This TCR derives from a woman aged 70-85 years with acute or convalescent COVID-19. The sample taken for sequencing was peripheral blood. The V call is TRBV4-1, the J call TRBJ2-7, with TRBD2 identical over 7 bases. CDR3 sequence (DNA): TGCGCCAGCAGGCGGGAGCCCGCCTACGAGCAGTACTTC. It encodes CASRREPAYEQYF.